The clone carrying this T cell receptor beta chain was seen a handful of times. These data are taken from a study of blood T cells in healthy people across ages. The germline CDR1 and CDR2 sequences are SGHDT and YYEEEE. CDR3 length: 14 residues. Deletions cut 2 bases from V and 6 bases from J, with 15 bases between. A second PCR, run for roughly 7 to 12 cycles, used a sample-barcoded 5' primer plus a J-beta primer mix. TCRdb re-derived calls from the 5' RACE reads in MiXCR, one entry per CDR3 protein. The repertoire has about 670,000 distinct CDR3 sequences, roughly two fifths of them found once; the top ten carry 25% to 30%.

This receptor was taken from a man of 80 years or more in good health. This chain joins TRBV5-6 and TRBJ2-7; D may be TRBD2 (6 bases). Sequenced sample: blood. The CDR3 DNA reads TGTGCCAGCAGCTTCGCTAATGCGGGGATCGAGCAGTACTTC. Its translation is CASSFANAGIEQYF.